These 14 T cell receptor beta chains were all obtained from the same sample, sequenced in a study of blood T cell repertoires in COVID-19. TCRdb's copy holds only in-frame clones and misses some; the assay was immunoSEQ multiplex PCR. The data contain over 120,000 clones, about 85% of them singletons. Specimen: peripheral blood. The origin of the receptors is a woman in her 70s with COVID-19, enrolled during active disease.

The chain couples TRBV28 to TRBJ1-1; 8 positions agree with TRBD1. The CDR3 extends over 14 amino acids. CDR1 is MDHEN, CDR2 SYDVKM, per germline. The V segment lost 3 bases and the J segment 7 bases; nucleotides outside the gene matches: 7. CDR3 amino acids: CASSFPTGGGEAFF. The CDR3 region has the DNA TGTGCCAGCAGTTTCCCCACAGGGGGGGGTGAAGCTTTCTTT.

The chain joins TRBV18 to TRBJ2-7; the match to TRBD1 covers 7 bases. Trimming took 5 bases from V and 5 from J; bases not matched to a gene: 9. The CDR3 totals 14 residues. Germline assignment: CDR1 KGHSH and CDR2 LQKENI. CDR3 coding DNA: TGTGCCAGCTCATTACGACAGGGAACGGACGAGCAGTACTTC. It yields the protein CASSLRQGTDEQYF.

This clone is a singleton in its sample. The chain links TRBV2 to TRBJ1-2, with TRBD1 as a possible D gene (6 bases). The CDR3 covers 13 residues. The V gene lost 2 bases and the J gene lost 8 bases, with 12 bases spanning the gap. CDR1 is SNHLY, CDR2 FYNNEI, per germline. CDR3 bases: TGTGCCAGCAGTGAACTGGGGGCCGGCGGCTACACCTTC. As protein: CASSELGAGGYTF.

This chain links TRBV5-1 with TRBJ1-5; a possible D gene is TRBD1 (6 bases). The length of the CDR3 is 13 residues. Germline assignment: CDR1 SGHRS and CDR2 YFSETQ. The V end lost 4 bases, the J end lost 5 bases, and 10 bases lay between the germline ends. CDR3 protein: CASSGGADQPQHF. The CDR3 bases are TGCGCCAGCAGCGGGGGGGCGGATCAGCCCCAGCATTTT.

The chain has TRBV5-1 and TRBJ2-4; 12 bases are shared with TRBD2. CDR3 length: 20 amino acids. In germline, CDR1 is SGHRS, CDR2 YFSETQ. Losses at the gene ends were 0 bases for V and 0 bases for J; bases not matched to a gene: 10. CDR3 sequence reads: CASSLDYRLAGALAKNIQYF. CDR3 DNA: TGCGCCAGCAGCTTGGATTATCGACTAGCGGGGGCTCTAGCCAAAAACATTCAGTACTTC.

The chain recombines TRBV5-1 with TRBJ2-3; TRBD2 matches at 11 bases. Germline CDR1 and CDR2: SGHRS and YFSETQ. V was clipped by 0 bases and J by 3 bases; unmatched bases: 9. The CDR3 loop spans 18 amino acids. CDR3 bases: TGCGCCAGCAGCTTGGGGCCTACTAGCGGGAGAACGACAGATACGCAGTATTTT. Amino acid sequence: CASSLGPTSGRTTDTQYF.

The V gene is TRBV14, the J gene TRBJ1-6, with 11 bases matching TRBD1. The CDR3 is made up of 16 amino acids. Germline loops: CDR1 SGHDN, CDR2 FVKESK. V shed 2 bases and J 8 bases; nucleotides not matched to a gene: 5. CDR3 in amino acids: CASSQPGQGAYSPLHF. CDR3 bases: TGTGCCAGCAGCCAACCCGGACAGGGGGCTTATTCACCCCTCCACTTT.

The J gene is TRBJ1-2, the V gene TRBV2; D perhaps matches TRBD1 (6 bases). The V gene's germline CDR1 is SNHLY and CDR2 FYNNEI. V shed 7 bases and J shed 7 bases, with 22 bases lying between them. The CDR3 totals 15 residues. The CDR3, as DNA: TGTGCCAGCAAGAGGGTCGGTTCAGGGGATCGTGGCTACACCTTC. Translated, it gives CASKRVGSGDRGYTF.

The chain is built from TRBV11-2 and TRBJ2-3, with TRBD2 matching 12 bases. Germline V CDR1 and CDR2: SGHAT, FQNNGV. CDR3 length equals 17 residues. Trimming took 0 bases from V and 5 from J; bases not matched to a gene: 6. The CDR3 nucleotides read TGTGCCAGCAGCTTAGATCCCGCTAGCGGGGGGGAAGATACGCAGTATTTT. Protein sequence: CASSLDPASGGEDTQYF.

The V call is TRBV4-3, the J call TRBJ2-7; tentatively, D is TRBD2 (5 bases). Germline-derived CDR1 and CDR2 are LGHNA and YSLEER. The V gene lost 5 bases and the J gene lost 2 bases, with 16 bases spanning the gap. This CDR3 has 15 residues. This CDR3 is CASSLLVGAPYEQYF. CDR3 DNA sequence: TGCGCCAGCAGCTTACTAGTGGGAGCCCCCTACGAGCAGTACTTC.

The chain links TRBV10-2 to TRBJ1-2; no firm D call. Between the trimmed V and J ends, which lost 9 bases and 6 bases, there was a span of 14 bases. The CDR3 spans 12 residues. Looked up from germline, CDR1 is WSHSY and CDR2 is SAAADI. As DNA, the CDR3 is TGCGCCAGTCGCTTCGGCCAGGATGGCTACACCTTC. The encoded protein is CASRFGQDGYTF.

This chain links TRBV27 with TRBJ2-3; 7 bases map to TRBD1. V lost 3 bases to trimming and J lost 1 base; unmatched junction nucleotides: 13. This CDR3 region has 18 residues. Germline-derived CDR1 and CDR2 are MNHEY and SMNVEV (reference sequence). This chain's CDR3 is CASSFRGHGTGGTDTQYF. CDR3 DNA sequence: TGTGCCAGCAGTTTTCGTGGCCACGGAACAGGGGGCACAGATACGCAGTATTTT.

The V call is TRBV28, the J call TRBJ1-1; D uncertain. Trimming shortened V by 2 bases and J by 12 bases, and 10 bases separated the two germline ends. Germline-derived CDR1 and CDR2 are MDHEN and SYDVKM. The CDR3 spans 11 residues. This CDR3 reads CASSLRVETFF. CDR3 bases: TGTGCCAGCAGTTTACGGGTCGAAACTTTCTTT.

The chain recombines TRBV28 with TRBJ1-1, with unresolved D. The germline CDR1 and CDR2 sequences are MDHEN and SYDVKM. V was pared by 0 bases and J by 2 bases, with 7 bases between. This CDR3 spans 14 amino acids. This chain's CDR3 is CASSLWATNTEAFF. The CDR3 DNA is TGTGCCAGCAGTTTATGGGCGACTAACACTGAAGCTTTCTTT.